Listed here are 26 T cell receptor beta chains from one sample, sequenced in a study of beta chain features in type 1 diabetes. Study conclusions and caveats: Shortening that was moderate but significant affected the TCRB CDR3s of Type 1 diabetes patients in all four CD4+ subsets.

What these receptors recognize is not known. Expressed TCRB transcripts were sequenced, since all the RNA that had been isolated was reverse transcribed. TCRdb's copy holds only in-frame clones and misses some; the assay was immunoSEQ multiplex PCR. Of 240,000 or so clones listed, roughly 22% are singletons. Sequenced sample: naive CD4+ T cells from blood. The receptors here all came from a woman between 35 and 50 years old with type 1 diabetes.

The V call is TRBV9, the J call TRBJ1-1; 8 nucleotides agree with TRBD1. The V segment lost 4 bases and the J segment 1 base; nucleotides outside the gene matches: 6. This CDR3 contains 15 residues. Germline V CDR1 and CDR2: SGDLS, YYNGEE. The CDR3 coding sequence is TGTGCCAGCAGCCCCTCGACAGGGGCGAACACTGAAGCTTTCTTT. It translates to CASSPSTGANTEAFF.

The V gene is TRBV21-1, the J gene TRBJ2-7; TRBD1 is taken as the D call from the table, unchecked against the DNA. TRBV21-1 is noted as a pseudogene. CDR3 length: 17 residues. CDR3 sequence reads: CASNNDRTGGPPYEQYF. The CDR3 DNA is TGTGCCAGCAATAACGACCGAACAGGGGGACCTCCCTACGAGCAGTACTTC.

This clone was seen a handful of times. This sequence joins TRBV6-6 and TRBJ1-1; TRBD1 matches 8 bases. The CDR3 totals 16 residues. Germline V CDR1 and CDR2: MNHNY, SVGAGI (reference sequence). Trimming cost V 6 bases and J 0 bases; bases outside gene matches: 9. The CDR3 loop is CASSSSTGGMNTEAFF. The CDR3 nucleotides are TGTGCCAGCAGCAGCAGCACAGGGGGAATGAACACTGAAGCTTTCTTT.

J is TRBJ2-7 and V is TRBV25-1; 9 positions match TRBD2. This CDR3 has 15 amino acids. Germline V gene sequence: CDR1 MGHDK, CDR2 SYGVNS. J lost 2 bases, V lost 4 bases, and 6 bases had no gene match. CDR3 loop: CASSALTSGPYEQYF. In DNA, the CDR3 is TGTGCCAGCAGTGCTTTGACTAGCGGCCCCTACGAGCAGTACTTC.

The genes are TRBV13 and TRBJ2-3, with D tentatively TRBD1 (5 bases). The CDR3 totals 14 residues. CDR1 and CDR2 (germline): PRHDT, FYEKMQ (reference sequence). V gave up 2 bases and J gave up 5 bases, with 11 bases separating them. CDR3 nucleotides: TGTGCCAGCAGCTTAAAGCAGGGTGGAGATACGCAGTATTTT. It encodes CASSLKQGGDTQYF.

The chain is built from TRBV7-2 and TRBJ2-5; possibly TRBD2 for D (6 bases). Trimming removed 5 bases at V and 5 bases at J, with 12 bases between. Germline V gives CDR1 SGHTA, CDR2 FQGNSA. This CDR3 comprises 13 residues. CDR3 in DNA: TGTGCCAGCAGCGGGACTTGGGGGGAGACCCAGTACTTC. Amino acids: CASSGTWGETQYF.

In this sample, this clone turned up a few times. The chain links TRBV7-2 to TRBJ1-2; D possibly corresponds to TRBD1 (6 bases). In germline, CDR1 is SGHTA, CDR2 FQGNSA. The CDR3 contains 13 residues. Trimming pared 5 bases from V and 8 bases from J, leaving 15 bases between. The CDR3, as DNA: TGTGCCAGCAGCGGGGACACCGCGGGCGGCTACACCTTC. This codes for CASSGDTAGGYTF.

V gene TRBV5-1 combines with J gene TRBJ1-1, with TRBD1 as a possible D gene (6 bases). The CDR3 consists of 15 residues. Germline CDR1 reads SGHRS; CDR2 reads YFSETQ. The ends were cut back, 2 bases at V and 1 base at J, with 12 bases in the middle. The CDR3 DNA is TGCGCCAGCAGCTTACAGGGTCTAGGGAACACTGAAGCTTTCTTT. Its translation is CASSLQGLGNTEAFF.

The CDR3 loop reads CASSPGGLPDYEQYF. The CDR3 bases are TGCGCCAGCAGCCCCGGGGGACTTCCCGACTACGAGCAGTACTTC. The chain employs TRBV5-1 and TRBJ2-7; the D gene is possibly TRBD2 (6 bases). This CDR3 has 15 amino acids. Germline V gene data show CDR1 as SGHRS and CDR2 as YFSETQ. Trimming took off 4 bases at V and 3 bases at J, with 17 bases between the two ends.

This clone was detected a few times. This chain joins TRBV7-2 and TRBJ2-1; possibly TRBD1 for D (5 bases). V was trimmed by 6 bases and J by 7 bases, leaving 13 bases between them. CDR3 length: 13 amino acids. Germline assignment: CDR1 SGHTA and CDR2 FQGNSA. CDR3: CASRAGSKNEQFF. CDR3 DNA sequence: TGTGCCAGCAGGGCAGGGTCGAAAAATGAGCAGTTCTTC.

The sample holds a few counts of this clone. V and J are TRBV7-3 and TRBJ2-1, with D possibly being TRBD2 (6 bases). The CDR3 is 15 amino acids. CDR1 SGHTA and CDR2 FQGTGA come from the germline V gene. V lost 4 bases to trimming and J lost 1 base, with 11 bases between them. In nucleotides, the CDR3 is TGTGCCAGCAGCTCCGCCCGGGGGTCCTACAATGAGCAGTTCTTC. Translated: CASSSARGSYNEQFF.

The V gene is TRBV10-3, the J gene TRBJ2-7, with 8 bases that match TRBD1. V trimming: 7 bases; J trimming: 4 bases; junction bases outside the gene matches: 9. Per germline, CDR1 ENHRY and CDR2 SYGVKD. There are 14 residues in the CDR3. The CDR3 DNA reads as TGTGCCATCAACCCTTCGGACAGGGCGTACGAGCAGTACTTC. As protein: CAINPSDRAYEQYF.

V usage is TRBV12-5 and J usage is TRBJ2-2, with 7 bases fitting TRBD1. The CDR3 runs 14 residues. In germline, CDR1 is LGHNT, CDR2 FRNRAP. V was pared by 6 bases and J by 2 bases, with 3 bases of the junction left unmatched. CDR3 amino acids: CASGRTGNTGELFF. CDR3 in DNA: TGTGCTAGTGGGCGGACAGGAAACACCGGGGAGCTGTTTTTT.

Only a few counts were recorded for this clone. This sequence joins TRBV30 and TRBJ2-1, with 8 bases matching TRBD2. J gave up 3 bases and V 5 bases, and 9 bases lay outside the gene matches. Germline V gives CDR1 GTSNPN, CDR2 SVGIG (reference sequence). There are 15 residues in the CDR3. CDR3 sequence: CAWESGRVNYNEQFF. CDR3 in DNA: TGTGCCTGGGAAAGCGGGAGAGTCAACTACAATGAGCAGTTCTTC.

In regard to this clone: The sample holds other DNA sequences that translate to the same CDR3. The V gene is TRBV9, the J gene TRBJ2-3, with 16 positions matching TRBD2. This CDR3 region has 15 residues. The germline CDR1 and CDR2 sequences are SGDLS and YYNGEE. V shed 2 bases and J 6 bases; nucleotides not matched to a gene: 0. For the CDR3, the DNA is TGTGCCAGCAGCGTGGGACTAGCGGGGGGGGATACGCAGTATTTT. Translated: CASSVGLAGGDTQYF.

There are a few counts of this clone. The chain is built from TRBV29-1 and TRBJ2-7, with a possible D match to TRBD1 (6 bases). This CDR3 is 12 amino acids long. Germline loops: CDR1 SQVTM, CDR2 ANQGSEA. Trimming took off 4 bases at V and 2 bases at J, with 9 bases between the two ends. The CDR3 loop is CSVVQGTYEQYF. For the CDR3, the DNA is TGCAGCGTTGTTCAGGGGACCTACGAGCAGTACTTC.

This clone has only a few counts. The chain joins TRBV30 to TRBJ1-1; 8 bases line up with TRBD1. After removal of 3 bases from V and 3 bases from J, the junction contained 9 bases not matched to a gene. Germline V gene sequence: CDR1 GTSNPN, CDR2 SVGIG (reference sequence). This CDR3 contains 15 residues. The CDR3 nucleotides are TGTGCCTGGAGCCGACCGGGACAGGTAGACACTGAAGCTTTCTTT. It specifies CAWSRPGQVDTEAFF.

The chain joins TRBV2 to TRBJ2-7; TRBD1 is a possible D gene (6 bases). V dropped 6 bases and J dropped 1 base, with 19 bases sitting between them. Germline-derived CDR1 and CDR2 are SNHLY and FYNNEI. The CDR3 has 16 residues. The DNA of the CDR3 is TGTGCCAGCAGCTTCGAACAGGGTCCACTTTCCTACGAGCAGTACTTC. Protein: CASSFEQGPLSYEQYF.

This clone was observed a handful of times. The chain links TRBV9 to TRBJ2-1, with TRBD2 identical over 10 bases. The V and J ends lost 0 bases and 7 bases, in that order; junction bases with no gene match: 4. The CDR3 loop spans 15 amino acids. Germline V gene data show CDR1 as SGDLS and CDR2 as YYNGEE. The CDR3 here is CASSVEASGRNEQFF. The CDR3 DNA is TGTGCCAGCAGCGTAGAGGCTAGCGGGAGAAATGAGCAGTTCTTC.

The chain carries TRBV27 and TRBJ2-5; D might be TRBD1 (6 bases). The V end lost 2 bases, the J end lost 1 base, and 8 bases lay between the germline ends. CDR3 length equals 14 residues. Per the germline V gene, CDR1 is MNHEY and CDR2 is SMNVEV (reference sequence). CDR3 amino acids: CASSLGQSQETQYF. CDR3 DNA: TGTGCCAGCAGTTTAGGACAGTCCCAAGAGACCCAGTACTTC.

This clone was counted between two and nine times. The V gene is TRBV5-1, the J gene TRBJ2-5; 7 nucleotides agree with TRBD1. Germline V gene lookup returns CDR1 SGHRS and CDR2 YFSETQ. Trimming removed 5 bases from V and 9 bases from J; junction bases left unmatched: 16. The CDR3 covers 15 residues. The CDR3 loop is CASRHGTAQETAQYF. CDR3 sequence (DNA): TGCGCCAGCAGACACGGGACAGCCCAAGAGACGGCCCAGTACTTC.

In this sample, this clone turned up a few times. This chain links TRBV23-1 with TRBJ2-2; 10 nucleotides align to TRBD2. Being an ORF, TRBV23-1 has a function that is uncertain. The CDR3 has 18 residues. The V and J ends lost 3 bases and 1 base, in that order; junction bases with no gene match: 8. Written as DNA, the CDR3 is TGCGCCAGCAGTCAGCCCCGGACTAGCGGAGGGAACACCGGGGAGCTGTTTTTT. As protein: CASSQPRTSGGNTGELFF.

This clone was seen more than once but under ten times. The J gene is TRBJ1-2, the V gene TRBV7-2, with 7 nucleotides matching TRBD1. The CDR3 extends over 15 amino acids. The V segment lost 5 bases and the J segment 0 bases; nucleotides outside the gene matches: 6. The germline V gene encodes CDR1 SGHTA and CDR2 FQGNSA. CDR3 loop: CASSPGQQPNYGYTF. For the CDR3, the DNA is TGTGCCAGCAGCCCGGGACAGCAGCCTAACTATGGCTACACCTTC.

This chain joins TRBV29-1 and TRBJ2-1; 7 nucleotides agree with TRBD1. Trimming took 4 bases from V and 7 from J; bases not matched to a gene: 10. The CDR3 is 14 amino acids. Germline V gene lookup returns CDR1 SQVTM and CDR2 ANQGSEA. As DNA, the CDR3 is TGCAGCGTTGGATGGGACAGCTTAGGGAATGAGCAGTTCTTC. Its protein product is CSVGWDSLGNEQFF.

This sequence joins TRBV6-5 and TRBJ2-5; weak D call: TRBD2 (5 bases). The germline V and J ends were trimmed by 2 bases and 5 bases, with 12 bases remaining between them. Germline CDR1 is MNHEY and CDR2 is SVGAGI. CDR3 length: 14 amino acids. The CDR3 sequence: CASSYRVSGETQYF. CDR3 nucleotides: TGTGCCAGCAGTTACAGGGTCTCGGGGGAGACCCAGTACTTC.

This chain joins TRBV20-1 and TRBJ1-2; D is unclear. The CDR3 contains 10 residues. CDR1 is DFQATT, CDR2 SNEGSKA, per germline (reference sequence). V was pared by 6 bases and J by 7 bases, with 9 bases between. CDR3 residues: CSAEGGGYTF. In DNA, the CDR3 is TGCAGTGCGGAGGGCGGTGGCTACACCTTC.